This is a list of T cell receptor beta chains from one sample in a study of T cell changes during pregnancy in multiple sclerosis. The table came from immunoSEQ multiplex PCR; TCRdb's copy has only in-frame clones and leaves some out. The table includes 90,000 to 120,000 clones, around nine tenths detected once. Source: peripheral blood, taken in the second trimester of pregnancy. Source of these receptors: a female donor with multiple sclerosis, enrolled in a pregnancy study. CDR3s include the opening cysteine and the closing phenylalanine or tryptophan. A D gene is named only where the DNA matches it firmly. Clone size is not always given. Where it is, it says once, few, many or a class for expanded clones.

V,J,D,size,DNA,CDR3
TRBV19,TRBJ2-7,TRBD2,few,TGTGCCAGTAGTATCCCGGGGAGGGTCTACGAGCAGTACTTC,CASSIPGRVYEQYF
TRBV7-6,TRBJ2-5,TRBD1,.,TGTGCCAGCAGCCCCCCGACAGGGAAGTCGCGGGAGACCCAGTACTTC,CASSPPTGKSRETQYF
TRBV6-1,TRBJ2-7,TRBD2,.,TGTGCCAGCACCGAAGGTGCGGGAGGATACGAGCAGTACTTC,CASTEGAGGYEQYF
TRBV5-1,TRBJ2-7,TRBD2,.,TGCGCCAGCGGCCGCACAACTAGCGGGGTTTCCTACGAGCAGTACTTC,CASGRTTSGVSYEQYF
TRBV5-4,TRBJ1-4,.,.,TGTGCCAGCAGCACATCCAATGAAAAACTGTTTTTT,CASSTSNEKLFF
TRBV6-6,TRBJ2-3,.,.,TGTGCCAGCAGTTACGCGGGATCGACAGATACGCAGTATTTT,CASSYAGSTDTQYF
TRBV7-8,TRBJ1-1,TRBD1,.,TGTGCCAGCAGCCCCACGGACAGGTTAACTTTCTTT,CASSPTDRLTFF
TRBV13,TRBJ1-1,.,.,TGTGCCAGCAGCTTTCTGGGGGCGGCTGAAGCTTTCTTT,CASSFLGAAEAFF
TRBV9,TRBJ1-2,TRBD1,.,TGTGCCAGCAGGGAGGGGGCTCATGGCTACACCTTC,CASREGAHGYTF
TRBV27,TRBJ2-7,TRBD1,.,TGTGCCAGCAGTCTGGACAGGGGCCCCTTCGAGCAGTACTTC,CASSLDRGPFEQYF
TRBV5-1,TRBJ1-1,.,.,TGCGCCAGCAGTTTAGGAGGGGACACTGAAGCTTTCTTT,CASSLGGDTEAFF
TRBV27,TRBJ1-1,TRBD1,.,TGTGCCAGCAGGACCGACAGGGGAACTGAAGCTTTCTTT,CASRTDRGTEAFF
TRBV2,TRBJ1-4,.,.,TGTGCCAGCAGTGAAGGTCCGGGGGGGTCAACTAATGAAAAACTGTTTTTT,CASSEGPGGSTNEKLFF
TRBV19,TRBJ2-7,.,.,TGTGCCAGTAGTATGCGGGACCTCAACAGGGAGCAGTACTTC,CASSMRDLNREQYF
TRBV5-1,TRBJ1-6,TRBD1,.,TGCGCCAGCAGCGTCGGGGACAGCGTTAATTCACCCCTCCACTTT,CASSVGDSVNSPLHF